This note documents a single T cell receptor beta chain sequence. The CDR3 is 14 residues long. Germline CDR1 and CDR2: ENHRY and SYGVKD. V gave up 3 bases and J gave up 7 bases, with 15 bases separating them. PCR was performed using 60 Vbeta and 13 Jbeta primers. Repertoires were generated with immunoSEQ multiplex PCR, while TCRdb's copy carries only in-frame clones and drops some. The table includes 100,000 to 150,000 clones, over 80% detected once. The entry originates in a study of cytomegalovirus exposure and HLA in healthy donors. The sequenced sample was PBMCs. This sequence originates from a boy aged 10-17 years in good health and CMV-seronegative. The gene calls are TRBV10-3 and TRBJ1-1; D is uncertain. DNA of the CDR3: TGTGCCATCAGTGACCCCGATGAGAAGAGTGAAGCTTTCTTT. Its translation is CAISDPDEKSEAFF.